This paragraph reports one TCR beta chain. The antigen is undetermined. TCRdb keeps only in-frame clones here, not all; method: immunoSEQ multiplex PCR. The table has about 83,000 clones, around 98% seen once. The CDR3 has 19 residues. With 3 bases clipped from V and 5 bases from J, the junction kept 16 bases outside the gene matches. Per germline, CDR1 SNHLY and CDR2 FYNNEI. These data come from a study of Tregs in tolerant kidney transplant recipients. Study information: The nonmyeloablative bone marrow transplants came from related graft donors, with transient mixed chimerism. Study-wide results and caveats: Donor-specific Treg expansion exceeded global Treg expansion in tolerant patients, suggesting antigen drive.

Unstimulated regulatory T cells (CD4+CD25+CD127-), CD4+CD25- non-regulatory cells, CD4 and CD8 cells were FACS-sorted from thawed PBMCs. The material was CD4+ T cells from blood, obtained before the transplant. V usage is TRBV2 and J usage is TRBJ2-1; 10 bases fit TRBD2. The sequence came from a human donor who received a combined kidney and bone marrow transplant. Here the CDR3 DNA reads TGTGCCAGCAGTGATGCCCGCGCTAGCGGGGGCCGGGGAAACAATGAGCAGTTCTTC. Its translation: CASSDARASGGRGNNEQFF.